The text below deals with one T cell receptor beta chain. The sample comes from a study of PD-L1 blockade in urothelial cancer. Study details: Anywhere from 0 to 3 prior chemotherapy regimens had been received by patients. Blood samples had a median of 141,255 T cells.

The ends were cut back, 0 bases at V and 6 bases at J, with 11 bases in the middle. Germline V CDR1 and CDR2: MNHEY, SVGAGI. The CDR3 sequence is 15 residues long. Synthetic templates analogous to TCR were spiked into all PCRs individually. Produced via immunoSEQ multiplex PCR; TCRdb's table is partial and in-frame only. The data hold about 95,000 clones, with roughly 91% observed a single time. As for time point: pretreatment peripheral blood. The TCR sequence derives from a man aged 60 to 75 with urothelial cancer. V and J are TRBV6-5 and TRBJ1-4; D gene unclear. The source material was PBMCs, sampled around atezolizumab (anti-PD-L1) treatment. CDR3 amino acids: CASSYSGTADEKLFF. Here the CDR3 DNA reads TGTGCCAGCAGTTACTCAGGAACCGCGGATGAAAAACTGTTTTTT.